One and the same sample provided the 23 T cell receptor beta chains below, sequenced in a study of a mutant IDH1 vaccine in newly diagnosed glioma. Sequencing was performed with immunoSEQ multiplex PCR; in TCRdb, only in-frame clones are kept and a portion is missing. The sample yields 50,000 to 70,000 clones, about nine tenths seen once. Their specific antigens are unknown. Stated time point: week 35, safety follow-up. The content of each vaccine dose was 300 ug of mutant IDH1 20-mer peptide, and topical imiquimod accompanied it. The material sequenced was PBMCs, taken from a glioma patient whose treatment included an IDH1 peptide vaccine. The origin of the receptors is a man between 40 and 49 years old with glioma.

This clone was seen once. The CDR3: CASSLTPRAETQYF. The CDR3, as DNA: TGTGCCAGCAGCTTAACTCCCCGCGCAGAGACCCAGTACTTC. The gene calls are TRBV7-3 and TRBJ2-5; no reliable D call. This CDR3 comprises 14 residues. V was trimmed by 0 bases and J by 4 bases, leaving 9 bases between them. CDR1 is SGHTA and CDR2 is FQGTGA in the germline V gene.

The chain combines TRBV11-2 with TRBJ1-2; D gene unclear. CDR1 is SGHAT, CDR2 FQNNGV, per germline. The CDR3 runs 14 residues. V shed 1 base and J shed 4 bases, with 10 bases lying between them. CDR3 bases: TGTGCCAGCAGCTTAGGTACGGCGAGCTATGGCTACACCTTC. Translated, it gives CASSLGTASYGYTF.

The V and J genes are TRBV5-1 and TRBJ2-3; 7 positions match TRBD2. This CDR3 has 16 residues. Unmatched junction bases numbered 7, after V lost 2 bases and J lost 1 base. From germline, CDR1 is SGHRS and CDR2 YFSETQ. The CDR3 sequence: CASSLRERGGTDTQYF. The DNA of the CDR3 is TGCGCCAGCAGCTTACGGGAGCGGGGCGGCACAGATACGCAGTATTTT.

A single count supports this clone. The rearrangement links TRBV7-2 to TRBJ2-5, with D perhaps matching TRBD1 (6 bases). The CDR3 consists of 17 residues. Trimming removed 1 base from V and 2 bases from J, with 17 bases in between. CDR1 is SGHTA, CDR2 FQGNSA, per germline. CDR3 loop: CASSLGSLTGLQETQYF. The CDR3 bases are TGTGCCAGCAGCTTAGGGTCCTTGACAGGCCTACAAGAGACCCAGTACTTC.

This clone ranks as medium-sized. The chain carries TRBV19 and TRBJ1-2; D gene ambiguous. V was shortened by 2 bases and J by 8 bases, with 12 bases between the two germline ends. CDR3 size: 13 residues. Germline CDR1 reads LNHDA; CDR2 reads SQIVND (reference sequence). The DNA of the CDR3 is TGTGCCAGTAGTATAAGGAATAGTAAAGGCTACACCTTC. Encoded protein: CASSIRNSKGYTF.

V gene TRBV7-8 combines with J gene TRBJ2-7, with 11 bases identical to TRBD2. CDR1 is SGHVS and CDR2 is FQNEAQ in the germline V gene. The CDR3 consists of 15 residues. The V gene end was trimmed by 1 base and the J gene end by 7 bases; junction bases not matched to a gene: 6. CDR3 sequence (DNA): TGTGCCAGCAGCTTAGGGGATAGCGGGAGGGTTGAGCAGTACTTC. This codes for CASSLGDSGRVEQYF.

The chain is built from TRBV6-5 and TRBJ2-7, with no clear D. The CDR3 runs 14 residues. The V and J ends lost 6 bases and 7 bases respectively, with 19 bases between them. CDR1 and CDR2 from the germline V gene are MNHEY and SVGAGI. As DNA, the CDR3 is TGTGCCAGCAGCGCCGGGCGGAATCTACGGGAGCAGTACTTC. Translation: CASSAGRNLREQYF.

This clone occurred once. The J gene is TRBJ1-3, the V gene TRBV19; D is uncertain. This CDR3 spans 16 amino acids. Trimming stripped 6 bases from V and 0 bases from J, with 15 bases between. Germline V gene lookup returns CDR1 LNHDA and CDR2 SQIVND (reference sequence). The CDR3 DNA is TGTGCCAGTAGCTTTTCCTCAGTGAGCTCTGGAAACACCATATATTTT. Translated, it gives CASSFSSVSSGNTIYF.

The chain is built from TRBV4-3 and TRBJ2-7; 10 bases are shared with TRBD1. The length of the CDR3 is 16 residues. Unmatched junction bases numbered 5, after V lost 0 bases and J lost 3 bases. From germline, CDR1 is LGHNA and CDR2 YSLEER. The CDR3: CASSQDEGTGDYEQYF. The DNA of the CDR3 is TGCGCCAGCAGCCAAGATGAAGGGACAGGGGACTACGAGCAGTACTTC.

V usage is TRBV15 and J usage is TRBJ2-7; 8 bases fit TRBD1. The junction had 7 bases not matched to a gene; V was cut back by 0 bases and J by 3 bases. Germline V gene lookup returns CDR1 LNHNV and CDR2 YYDKDF (reference sequence). CDR3 length: 16 amino acids. The CDR3 bases are TGTGCCACCAGCAGAGATACGGGACAGGATTTCTACGAGCAGTACTTC. It is translated as CATSRDTGQDFYEQYF.

This rearrangement joins TRBV9 to TRBJ2-3; tentative D call: TRBD2 (6 bases). The CDR3 loop spans 13 amino acids. CDR1 SGDLS and CDR2 YYNGEE come from the germline V gene. V was clipped by 0 bases and J by 7 bases, with 9 bases between them. Written as DNA, the CDR3 is TGTGCCAGCAGCGTAGTAGGAGGGCATACGCAGTATTTT. Translated: CASSVVGGHTQYF.

This clone was detected only a few times. The chain recombines TRBV5-1 with TRBJ2-6; TRBD1 or TRBD2 may be the D gene (5 bases each). CDR1 is SGHRS and CDR2 is YFSETQ in the germline V gene. The CDR3 runs to 16 residues. V lost 0 bases to trimming and J lost 0 bases, with 7 bases between them. The CDR3 DNA is TGCGCCAGCAGCTTGGTAGGGACCTCTGGGGCCAACGTCCTGACTTTC. It is translated as CASSLVGTSGANVLTF.

Regarding this clone: This same CDR3 is encoded by further DNA sequences in the sample. The chain joins TRBV18 to TRBJ1-3; D is undetermined. V lost 6 bases and J 0 bases, leaving 6 bases between the germline ends. Germline CDR1 and CDR2: KGHSH and LQKENI. This CDR3 is built from 13 residues. The CDR3 sequence: CASSPDSGNTIYF. CDR3 DNA: TGTGCCAGCTCCCCCGACTCTGGAAACACCATATATTTT.

This clone is categorized as medium-sized. The V and J genes are TRBV19 and TRBJ1-5, with D perhaps matching TRBD1 (5 bases). Deletions cut 4 bases from V and 14 bases from J, with 15 bases between. The germline gives CDR1 LNHDA, CDR2 SQIVND (reference sequence). The CDR3 is 12 residues long. DNA of the CDR3: TGTGCCAGTAGTACCCACTTGACAGAAAAGCATTTT. Translation gives CASSTHLTEKHF.

J is TRBJ2-5 and V is TRBV29-1; 7 nucleotides match TRBD1. V lost 7 bases, J lost 0 bases, and 11 bases stayed unmatched. This CDR3 comprises 15 residues. Germline V gene sequence: CDR1 SQVTM, CDR2 ANQGSEA. The CDR3 DNA follows: TGCAGCGCGAGAGAGGGGACAGAAAACCAAGAGACCCAGTACTTC. This gives the protein CSAREGTENQETQYF.

This rearrangement joins TRBV7-9 to TRBJ1-1, with 8 positions matching TRBD1. Germline CDR1 and CDR2: SEHNR and FQNEAQ (reference sequence). This CDR3 comprises 16 residues. The junction had 10 bases not matched to a gene; V was cut back by 6 bases and J by 1 base. CDR3 sequence: CASRTVSGTGNTEAFF. DNA of the CDR3: TGTGCCAGCAGAACAGTTTCCGGGACAGGGAACACTGAAGCTTTCTTT.

V usage is TRBV7-2 and J usage is TRBJ2-7, with D uncertain. The V and J ends lost 4 bases and 1 base respectively, with 11 bases between them. CDR1 and CDR2 from the germline V gene are SGHTA and FQGNSA. This CDR3 is 14 amino acids long. For the CDR3, the DNA is TGTGCCAGCAGCTCACTTCGGTTTTCCTACGAGCAGTACTTC. Translating it yields CASSSLRFSYEQYF. Looking up the rest from reference TRBV7-2 and TRBJ2-7 gives the full variable domain: GAGVSQSPSNKVTEKGKDVELRCDPISGHTALYWYRQSLGQGLEFLIYFQGNSAPDKSGLPSDRFSAERTGGSVSTLTIQRTQQEDSAVYLCASSSLRFSYEQYFGPGTRLTVT.

V is TRBV15 and J is TRBJ1-1; 10 nucleotides match TRBD1. V trimming: 0 bases; J trimming: 11 bases; junction bases outside the gene matches: 9. CDR3 size: 15 residues. Looked up from germline, CDR1 is LNHNV and CDR2 is YYDKDF (reference sequence). The CDR3 reads CATSRDSRTGGRAFF. In DNA form, the CDR3 reads TGTGCCACCAGCAGAGATAGCCGGACAGGGGGTAGGGCTTTCTTT.

V gene TRBV7-9 combines with J gene TRBJ2-5; 7 positions agree with TRBD1. The V gene's germline CDR1 is SEHNR and CDR2 FQNEAQ (reference sequence). The CDR3 sequence is 13 residues long. Trimming took 5 bases from V and 5 from J; bases not matched to a gene: 5. The CDR3 DNA reads as TGTGCCAGCAGCCTCGACAGGGCGGAGACCCAGTACTTC. Translating it yields CASSLDRAETQYF.

V gene TRBV4-2 combines with J gene TRBJ1-2; D remains ambiguous. The CDR3 contains 14 residues. The V end lost 3 bases, the J end lost 2 bases, and 10 bases lay between the germline ends. Germline values: CDR1 LGHNA, CDR2 YNFKEQ. CDR3 DNA: TGTGCCAGCAGCCAGGTGACGGACAACTATGGCTACACCTTC. Translating it yields CASSQVTDNYGYTF.

CDR3 region: CASSQALSGLEKGQYF. In nucleotides, the CDR3 is TGCGCCAGCAGCCAGGCTTTATCGGGACTAGAGAAGGGGCAGTACTTC. This chain uses TRBV4-1 with TRBJ2-7, with 8 bases fitting TRBD2. The CDR3 is 16 amino acids. Germline trimming cut 3 bases from V and 9 bases from J; bases unmatched to any gene: 16. Germline V lookup: CDR1 MGHRA, CDR2 YSYEKL.

This chain uses TRBV23-1 with TRBJ2-7; 7 nucleotides align to TRBD1. TRBV23-1 is flagged as an ORF with uncertain function. With 10 bases clipped from V and 7 bases from J, the junction kept 16 bases outside the gene matches. This CDR3 contains 14 residues. The CDR3 reads CANLDRPFLGEQYF. CDR3 DNA sequence: TGCGCCAACCTGGACAGGCCGTTCCTAGGGGAGCAGTACTTC.

V usage is TRBV7-9 and J usage is TRBJ2-7, with TRBD2 as a possible D gene (6 bases). The CDR3 has 15 residues. Germline values: CDR1 SEHNR, CDR2 FQNEAQ (reference sequence). V lost 5 bases to trimming and J lost 0 bases, with 14 bases between them. The CDR3 reads CASSPGVRASYEQYF. In DNA, the CDR3 is TGTGCCAGCAGCCCGGGGGTGCGCGCCTCCTACGAGCAGTACTTC.